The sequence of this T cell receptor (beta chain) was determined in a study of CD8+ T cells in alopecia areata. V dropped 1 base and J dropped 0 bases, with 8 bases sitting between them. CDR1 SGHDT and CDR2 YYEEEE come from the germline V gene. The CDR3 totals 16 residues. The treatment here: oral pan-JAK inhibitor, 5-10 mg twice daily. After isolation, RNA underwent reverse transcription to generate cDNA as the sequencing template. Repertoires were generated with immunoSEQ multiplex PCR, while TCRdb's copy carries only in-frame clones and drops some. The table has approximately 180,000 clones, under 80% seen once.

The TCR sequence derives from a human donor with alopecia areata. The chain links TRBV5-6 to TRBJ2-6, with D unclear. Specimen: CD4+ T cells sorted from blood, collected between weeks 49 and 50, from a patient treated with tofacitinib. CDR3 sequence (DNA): TGTGCCAGCAGCTTGCTTCTCCCCTCTGGGGCCAACGTCCTGACTTTC. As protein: CASSLLLPSGANVLTF. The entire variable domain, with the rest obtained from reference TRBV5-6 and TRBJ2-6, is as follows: DAGVTQSPTHLIKTRGQQVTLRCSPKSGHDTVSWYQQALGQGPQFIFQYYEEEERQRGNFPDRFSGHQFPNYSSELNVNALLLGDSALYLCASSLLLPSGANVLTFGAGSRLTVL.